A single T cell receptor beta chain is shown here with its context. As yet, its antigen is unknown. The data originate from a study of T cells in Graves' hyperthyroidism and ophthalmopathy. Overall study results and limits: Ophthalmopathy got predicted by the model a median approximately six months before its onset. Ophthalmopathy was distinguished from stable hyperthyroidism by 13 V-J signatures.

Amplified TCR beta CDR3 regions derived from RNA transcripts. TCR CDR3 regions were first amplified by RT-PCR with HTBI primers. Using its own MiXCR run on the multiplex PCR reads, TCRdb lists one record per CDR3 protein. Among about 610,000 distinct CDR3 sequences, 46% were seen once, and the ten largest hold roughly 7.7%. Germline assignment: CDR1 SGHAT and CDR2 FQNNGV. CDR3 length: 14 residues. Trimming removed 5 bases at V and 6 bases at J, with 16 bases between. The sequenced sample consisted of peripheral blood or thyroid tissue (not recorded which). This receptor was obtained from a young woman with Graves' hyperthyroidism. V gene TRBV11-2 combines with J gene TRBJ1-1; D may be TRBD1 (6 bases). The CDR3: CASSPGGASAEAFF. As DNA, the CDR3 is TGTGCCAGCAGCCCCGGGGGGGCTTCTGCTGAAGCTTTCTTT. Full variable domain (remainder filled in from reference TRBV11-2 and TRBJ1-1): EAGVAQSPRYKIIEKRQSVAFWCNPISGHATLYWYQQILGQGPKLLIQFQNNGVVDDSQLPKDRFSAERLKGVDSTLKIQPAKLEDSAVYLCASSPGGASAEAFFGQGTRLTVV.